The clone carrying this T cell receptor beta chain was recorded many times. This entry belongs to a study of T-cell memory formation after mild COVID-19. The ends were cut back, 2 bases at V and 0 bases at J, with 5 bases in the middle. This CDR3 is built from 15 residues. TCRdb redid the calling of the 5' RACE reads with MiXCR, one entry per CDR3 protein. The data contain some 120,000 distinct CDR3 sequences, more than 15% of them singletons. The origin of this receptor is an adult woman who had mild COVID-19 (a few samples of this study predate the infection). Cell type and time point are not known. The sample comprised PBMCs or a T cell subset sorted from them (not recorded which). V and J are TRBV12-3 or TRBV12-4 and TRBJ2-6; D remains ambiguous. CDR3 in amino acids: CASSLRSSGANVLTF. CDR3 DNA: TGTGCCAGCAGTTTACGCAGCTCTGGGGCCAACGTCCTGACTTTC.